The 26 T cell receptor beta chains reported below all come from one sample, sequenced in a study of blood T cell repertoires in COVID-19. Data came from immunoSEQ multiplex PCR; TCRdb stores just in-frame clones and leaves some out. Here the sample spans some 190,000 clones, 70% to 80% being singletons. Source material: PBMCs or T cells enriched from blood (not recorded which). The receptors derive from a man in his sixties who had been exposed to COVID-19.

V usage is TRBV5-4 and J usage is TRBJ2-3; 10 bases fit TRBD2. The germline V gene has CDR1 SGHNT and CDR2 YYREEE (reference sequence). With 0 bases clipped from V and 6 bases from J, the junction kept 10 bases outside the gene matches. The CDR3 has 17 residues. CDR3 DNA sequence: TGTGCCAGCAGCTTGGGACTGAGCGGGAGGGCCGACGATACGCAGTATTTT. It translates to CASSLGLSGRADDTQYF.

The genes are TRBV11-2 and TRBJ1-3, with D perhaps TRBD1 (5 bases). V dropped 2 bases and J dropped 1 base, with 9 bases sitting between them. The CDR3 loop spans 15 amino acids. Germline V gene sequence: CDR1 SGHAT, CDR2 FQNNGV. The CDR3 loop is CASSLQGYSGNTIYF. CDR3 DNA: TGTGCCAGCAGCTTACAGGGTTATTCTGGAAACACCATATATTTT.

This chain links TRBV6-1 with TRBJ1-2, with D possibly being TRBD1 (5 bases). V lost 5 bases and J 5 bases, leaving 12 bases between the germline ends. The CDR3 has 13 residues. The V gene's germline CDR1 is MNHNS and CDR2 SASEGT. The CDR3 loop reads CASSSTADYGYTF. CDR3 DNA: TGTGCCAGCAGTTCGACAGCAGATTATGGCTACACCTTC.

V gene TRBV6-5 combines with J gene TRBJ2-7; 7 bases fit TRBD1. The CDR3 contains 13 residues. Trimming took 6 bases from V and 5 from J; bases not matched to a gene: 7. The germline gives CDR1 MNHEY, CDR2 SVGAGI. The CDR3, as DNA: TGTGCCAGCAGCCCCACAGGGGAGAACGAGCAGTACTTC. It codes for CASSPTGENEQYF.

The V gene is TRBV19, the J gene TRBJ1-5, with a tentative D call TRBD1 (6 bases). The CDR3 has 17 residues. CDR1 and CDR2 (germline): LNHDA, SQIVND (reference sequence). The V end was cut by 7 bases, the J end by 0 bases, with 19 bases between. The CDR3 DNA follows: TGTGCCAGTACCCCCCCCCTAGGGGGGGATAGCAATCAGCCCCAGCATTTT. This codes for CASTPPLGGDSNQPQHF.

V usage is TRBV6-1 and J usage is TRBJ2-7; weak D call: TRBD2 (5 bases). The V gene lost 3 bases and the J gene lost 0 bases, with 15 bases spanning the gap. CDR3 size: 16 residues. Germline CDR1 is MNHNS and CDR2 is SASEGT. The CDR3 nucleotides are TGTGCCAGCAGTGAGCCCGCAGGTCGGGGCTCCTACGAGCAGTACTTC. This encodes CASSEPAGRGSYEQYF.

This chain uses TRBV4-1 with TRBJ2-3; 12 bases are shared with TRBD2. The CDR3 has 17 amino acids. Germline loops: CDR1 MGHRA, CDR2 YSYEKL. After removal of 1 base from V and 7 bases from J, the junction contained 9 bases not matched to a gene. The DNA of the CDR3 is TGCGCCAGCAGCCAAGCTCAGACTAGCGGGGGAGGGAATACGCAGTATTTT. Its protein product is CASSQAQTSGGGNTQYF.

This clone occurred a few times. The genes are TRBV27 and TRBJ2-3, with 14 bases that match TRBD2. This CDR3 region has 18 residues. V dropped 5 bases and J dropped 6; count of bases not matched to a gene: 13. Germline CDR1 reads MNHEY; CDR2 reads SMNVEV (reference sequence). CDR3 nucleotides: TGTGCCAGCAGTCATGAGACGGGACTAGCGGGAGTAGGCGATACGCAGTATTTT. Its translation: CASSHETGLAGVGDTQYF.

V and J are TRBV2 and TRBJ1-2; 8 bases align to TRBD1. V dropped 7 bases and J dropped 4; count of bases not matched to a gene: 5. The CDR3 spans 13 residues. Germline V gives CDR1 SNHLY, CDR2 FYNNEI. CDR3 region: CASKRTGPYGYTF. The CDR3 DNA reads as TGTGCCAGCAAACGGACAGGGCCCTATGGCTACACCTTC.

This chain connects TRBV3-1 (or the pseudogene TRBV3-2) to TRBJ2-5; TRBD2 aligns across 7 bases. V lost 3 bases to trimming and J lost 0 bases; unmatched junction nucleotides: 10. CDR1 LGHDT and CDR2 YNNKEL come from the germline V gene (reference sequence). This CDR3 contains 17 residues. CDR3 nucleotides: TGTGCCAGCAGCCAGATAACTAGCGACTCGTACCAAGAGACCCAGTACTTC. Its translation: CASSQITSDSYQETQYF.

Comment on this clone: The same CDR3 arises from other DNA sequences in this sample as well. V usage is TRBV7-2 and J usage is TRBJ2-1; TRBD2 matches at 10 bases. Germline CDR1 SGHTA, CDR2 FQGNSA. J lost 7 bases, V lost 0 bases, and 6 bases had no gene match. The CDR3 is 16 amino acids. CDR3 region: CASSLAASGSYNEQFF. DNA for the CDR3: TGTGCCAGCAGCTTAGCGGCTAGCGGGAGCTATAATGAGCAGTTCTTC.

The chain has TRBV6-2 or TRBV6-3 and TRBJ2-1; 7 nucleotides line up with TRBD2. There are 18 residues in the CDR3. The trim removed 2 bases at V and 5 bases at J, leaving 15 bases unmatched. Looked up from germline, CDR1 is MNHEY and CDR2 is SVGEGT. CDR3 sequence: CASSYHLGEGWINNEQFF. DNA for the CDR3: TGTGCCAGCAGTTACCACTTAGGGGAGGGGTGGATTAACAATGAGCAGTTCTTC.

The chain carries TRBV5-4 and TRBJ1-1; 7 positions match TRBD1. The length of the CDR3 is 13 residues. Per the germline V gene, CDR1 is SGHNT and CDR2 is YYREEE (reference sequence). Losses at the gene ends were 7 bases for V and 5 bases for J; bases not matched to a gene: 8. The CDR3 sequence: CASGTVFGTEAFF. As DNA, the CDR3 is TGTGCCAGCGGGACAGTTTTCGGAACTGAAGCTTTCTTT.

This clone turned up a few times. The J gene is TRBJ2-7, the V gene TRBV6-5, with a possible D match to TRBD2 (6 bases). The CDR3 consists of 16 residues. With 4 bases removed from V and 2 bases from J, the gap between germline ends came to 18 bases. In germline, CDR1 is MNHEY, CDR2 SVGAGI. CDR3 region: CASSLTHSGAPYEQYF. DNA of the CDR3: TGTGCCAGCAGTTTAACCCATAGCGGAGCGCCCTACGAGCAGTACTTC.

The chain carries TRBV5-5 and TRBJ1-2; D gene ambiguous. The V end lost 0 bases, the J end lost 3 bases, and 6 bases lay between the germline ends. Germline lookup yields CDR1 SGHKS and CDR2 YYEKEE (reference sequence). CDR3 length: 13 residues. This CDR3 is CASSLAGDYGYTF. Written as DNA, the CDR3 is TGTGCCAGCAGCTTGGCGGGAGACTATGGCTACACCTTC.

V gene TRBV10-2 combines with J gene TRBJ1-1; a possible D gene is TRBD1 (6 bases). V was pared by 0 bases and J by 7 bases, with 9 bases between. Per the germline V gene, CDR1 is WSHSY and CDR2 is SAAADI. This CDR3 spans 13 amino acids. The CDR3 DNA is TGCGCCAGCAGTGAGTCTAGGGGGGGTGAAGCTTTCTTT. As protein: CASSESRGGEAFF.

This chain joins TRBV10-3 and TRBJ2-3; D uncertain. V was shortened by 0 bases and J by 4 bases, with 8 bases between the two germline ends. This CDR3 is 14 amino acids long. In germline, CDR1 is ENHRY, CDR2 SYGVKD. CDR3 nucleotide sequence: TGTGCCATCAGTGAGTCCCTAAAACCAGATACGCAGTATTTT. Protein product: CAISESLKPDTQYF.

The gene calls are TRBV29-1 and TRBJ1-1, with 7 bases lining up with TRBD1. This CDR3 is 12 amino acids long. CDR1 and CDR2 from the germline V gene are SQVTM and ANQGSEA. With V trimmed by 7 bases and J by 6 bases, 8 bases remained unmatched. The CDR3 DNA reads TGCAGCGCAAGACAGGGTGGGGCTGAAGCTTTCTTT. Translation gives CSARQGGAEAFF.

Written as DNA, the CDR3 is TGTGCCAGTAGTGCCCTATCGGGGAGCGGTGAAGCTTTCTTT. Protein sequence: CASSALSGSGEAFF. The rearrangement uses TRBV19 and TRBJ1-1, with unresolved D. Germline CDR1 LNHDA, CDR2 SQIVND (reference sequence). There are 14 residues in the CDR3. With 5 bases removed from V and 7 bases from J, the gap between germline ends came to 17 bases.

The chain employs TRBV5-1 and TRBJ2-1; 7 nucleotides agree with TRBD2. After removal of 0 bases from V and 6 bases from J, the junction contained 9 bases not matched to a gene. The CDR3 spans 16 residues. Germline values: CDR1 SGHRS, CDR2 YFSETQ. DNA of the CDR3: TGCGCCAGCAGCTTGGCCGGCCTAGCGGTCAGCAATGAGCAGTTCTTC. This sequence encodes CASSLAGLAVSNEQFF.

This chain links TRBV11-3 with TRBJ1-2; 7 nucleotides match TRBD1. The junction had 5 bases not matched to a gene; V was cut back by 5 bases and J by 5 bases. Germline values: CDR1 SGHNT, CDR2 YENEEA. This CDR3 region has 13 residues. CDR3 amino acids: CASSRDRAYGYTF. CDR3 bases: TGTGCCAGCAGCCGCGACAGGGCTTATGGCTACACCTTC.

With respect to this clone: At one of its ends the junction is not consistent with the germline gene, which may arise from a read error. The chain recombines TRBV5-5 with TRBJ2-7; TRBD1 might be the D (5 bases). The CDR3 is made up of 9 amino acids. Germline V gene sequence: CDR1 SGHKS, CDR2 YYEKEE (reference sequence). The chain's CDR3 is CASPLTVSF. CDR3 sequence (DNA): TGTGCCTCTCCTTTGACAGTCAGCTTC.

The genes are TRBV7-3 and TRBJ2-1; 8 bases are a match to TRBD2. CDR1 and CDR2 from the germline V gene are SGHTA and FQGTGA. The trim removed 2 bases at V and 7 bases at J, leaving 7 bases unmatched. This CDR3 is built from 15 residues. The CDR3: CASSLGPSGYNEQFF. CDR3 DNA: TGTGCCAGCAGCTTAGGGCCTAGCGGGTATAATGAGCAGTTCTTC.

The V gene is TRBV12-5, the J gene TRBJ1-2; D remains unclear. The CDR3 has 13 amino acids. The V end was cut by 7 bases, the J end by 1 base, with 10 bases between. CDR1 and CDR2 from the germline V gene are LGHNT and FRNRAP. CDR3 region: CASANQNNYGYTF. The CDR3 DNA follows: TGTGCTAGTGCAAACCAGAATAACTATGGCTACACCTTC.

The J gene is TRBJ2-7, the V gene TRBV5-1; TRBD1 agrees at 7 bases. The CDR3 runs 15 residues. Germline V gene data show CDR1 as SGHRS and CDR2 as YFSETQ. V lost 4 bases to trimming and J lost 3 bases; unmatched junction nucleotides: 10. DNA for the CDR3: TGCGCCAGCAGCGTGGCCGGGACAGCAGACTACGAGCAGTACTTC. It is translated as CASSVAGTADYEQYF.

V gene TRBV19 combines with J gene TRBJ1-1; D not certain. CDR1 and CDR2 from the germline V gene are LNHDA and SQIVND (reference sequence). Trimming left V 3 bases short and J 4 bases short, with 3 bases between. This CDR3 region has 11 residues. The CDR3 DNA is TGTGCCAGTAGTATCGGCACTGAAGCTTTCTTT. Residues: CASSIGTEAFF.